The clone carrying this T cell receptor beta chain has just one count. This sample is drawn from a study of T cell responses to AZD1222 COVID-19 vaccine. Sequencing used immunoSEQ multiplex PCR; TCRdb keeps in-frame clones, though not all of them. The sample includes some 250,000 clones, roughly 93% seen only once; the top ten take less than 0.65%. CDR3 length: 14 amino acids. Deletions cut 0 bases from V and 4 bases from J, with 8 bases between. The V gene's germline CDR1 is SGHTS and CDR2 YDEGEE. The sample consisted of peripheral blood, taken 28 days after the second AZD1222 dose. The source of this sequence is an adult who received the AZD1222 COVID-19 vaccine. This chain uses TRBV5-8 with TRBJ1-5; no clear D gene. The DNA for the CDR3 is TGTGCCAGCAGCTTGGGACATGGAAATCAGCCCCAGCATTTT. This codes for CASSLGHGNQPQHF. Drawing the rest from reference TRBV5-8 and TRBJ1-5, the complete variable domain is EAGVTQSPTHLIKTRGQQATLRCSPISGHTSVYWYQQALGLGLQFLLWYDEGEERNRGNFPPRFSGRQFPNYSSELNVNALELEDSALYLCASSLGHGNQPQHFGDGTRLSIL.